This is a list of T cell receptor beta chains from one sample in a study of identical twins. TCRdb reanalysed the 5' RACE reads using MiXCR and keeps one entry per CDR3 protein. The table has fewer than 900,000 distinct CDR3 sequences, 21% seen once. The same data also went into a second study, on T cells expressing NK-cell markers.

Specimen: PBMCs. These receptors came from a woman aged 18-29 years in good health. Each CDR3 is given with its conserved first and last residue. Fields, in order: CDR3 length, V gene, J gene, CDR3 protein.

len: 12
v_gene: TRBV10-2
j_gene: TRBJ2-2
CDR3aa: CASILNTGELFF

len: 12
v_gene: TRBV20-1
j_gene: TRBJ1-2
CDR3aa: CSAPDGLYGYTF

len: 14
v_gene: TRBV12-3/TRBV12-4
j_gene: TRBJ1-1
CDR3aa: CASSLRVGYTEAFF

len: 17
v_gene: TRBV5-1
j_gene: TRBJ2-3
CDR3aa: CASRLRTGTTSTDTQYF

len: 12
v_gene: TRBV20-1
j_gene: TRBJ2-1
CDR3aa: CSASGATNEQFF

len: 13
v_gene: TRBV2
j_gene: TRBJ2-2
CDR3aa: CASSIDNTGELFF

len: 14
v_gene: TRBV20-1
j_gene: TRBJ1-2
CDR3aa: CSAPDRAGDYGYTF

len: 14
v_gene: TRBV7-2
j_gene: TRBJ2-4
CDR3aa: CASQEWTDKNIQYF

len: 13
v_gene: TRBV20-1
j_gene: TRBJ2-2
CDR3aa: CSGQNRRTGELFF

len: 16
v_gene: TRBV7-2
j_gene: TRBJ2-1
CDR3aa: CASSPLGGGPYNEQFF

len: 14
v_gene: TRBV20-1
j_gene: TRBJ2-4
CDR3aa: CSAYDRVAKNIQYF

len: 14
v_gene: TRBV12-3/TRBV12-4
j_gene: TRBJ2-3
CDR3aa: CASSLPSGSDTQYF

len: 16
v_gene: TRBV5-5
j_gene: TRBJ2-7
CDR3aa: CASSLSWLAGSYEQYF

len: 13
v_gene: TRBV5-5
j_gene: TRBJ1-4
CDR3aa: CASRDRGHEKLFF

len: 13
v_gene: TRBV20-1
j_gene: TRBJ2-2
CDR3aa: CSAMTGATGELFF

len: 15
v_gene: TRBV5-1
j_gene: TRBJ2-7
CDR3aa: CASSLTPGTFYEQYF

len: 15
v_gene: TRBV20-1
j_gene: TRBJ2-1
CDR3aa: CSATGRSSFSNEQFF

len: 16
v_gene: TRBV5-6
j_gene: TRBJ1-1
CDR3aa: CASSLEVRGRDTEAFF

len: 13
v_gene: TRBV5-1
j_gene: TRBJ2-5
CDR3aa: CATSHREGETQYF

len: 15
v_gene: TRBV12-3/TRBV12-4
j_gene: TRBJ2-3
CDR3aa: CASSPAGFGTDTQYF

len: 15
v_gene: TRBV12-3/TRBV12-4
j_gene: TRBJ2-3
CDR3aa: CASSLGRPSTDTQYF

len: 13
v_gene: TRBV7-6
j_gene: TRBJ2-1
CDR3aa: CASSLDVGYEQFF

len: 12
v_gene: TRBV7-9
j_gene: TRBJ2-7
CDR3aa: CATQGGPYEQYF

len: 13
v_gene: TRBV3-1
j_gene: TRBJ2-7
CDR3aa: CASSQEWGYEQYF

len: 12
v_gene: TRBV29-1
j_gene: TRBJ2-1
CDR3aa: CSVAMYYNEQFF

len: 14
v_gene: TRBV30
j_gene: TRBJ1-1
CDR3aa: CAWSLWTLNTEAFF

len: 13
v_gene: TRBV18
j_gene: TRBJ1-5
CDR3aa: CASSSPGGQPQHF

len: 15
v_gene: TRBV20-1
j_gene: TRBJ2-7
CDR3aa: CSAPPSASGRNEQYF

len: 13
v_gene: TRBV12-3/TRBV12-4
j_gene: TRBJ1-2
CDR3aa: CASSKKRDYGYTF

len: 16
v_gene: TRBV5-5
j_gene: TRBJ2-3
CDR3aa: CASSLETGQGADTQYF

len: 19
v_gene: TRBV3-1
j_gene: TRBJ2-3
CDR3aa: CASSQDRWTSGPYTDTQYF

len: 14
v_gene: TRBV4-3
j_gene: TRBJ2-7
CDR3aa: CASRVGQGAYEQYF

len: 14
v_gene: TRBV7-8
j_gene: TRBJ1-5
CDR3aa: CASSFWQGGQPQHF

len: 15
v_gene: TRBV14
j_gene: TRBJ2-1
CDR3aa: CASSQMYLSYNEQFF

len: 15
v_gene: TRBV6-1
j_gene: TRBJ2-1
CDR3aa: CASSGADRGPVGALF

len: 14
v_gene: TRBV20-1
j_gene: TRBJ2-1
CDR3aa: CSARGGTVSNEQFF

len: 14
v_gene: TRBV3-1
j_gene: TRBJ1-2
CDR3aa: CASSRGTANYGYTF

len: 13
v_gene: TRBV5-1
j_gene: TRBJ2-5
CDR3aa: CASRDGYQETQYF

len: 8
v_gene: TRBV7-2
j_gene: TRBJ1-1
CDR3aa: CASSDTFF

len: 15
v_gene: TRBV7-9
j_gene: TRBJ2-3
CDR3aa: CASSLILGSTDTQYF

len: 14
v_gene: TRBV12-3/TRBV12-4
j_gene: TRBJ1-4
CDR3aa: CASIAGQGGEKLFF

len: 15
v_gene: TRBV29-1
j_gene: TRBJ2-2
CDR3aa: CSAGGTALAPGELFF

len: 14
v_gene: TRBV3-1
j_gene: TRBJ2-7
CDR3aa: CASSQKVFAYEQYF

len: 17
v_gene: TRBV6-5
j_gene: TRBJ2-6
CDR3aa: CASSYVKNTPGANVLTF

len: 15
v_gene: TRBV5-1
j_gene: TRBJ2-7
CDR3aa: CASSFAQGNFYEQYF

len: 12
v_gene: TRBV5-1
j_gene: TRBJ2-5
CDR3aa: CASSDNGETQYF

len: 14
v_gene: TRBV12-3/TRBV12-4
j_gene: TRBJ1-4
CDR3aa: CASTLRGLDEKLFF

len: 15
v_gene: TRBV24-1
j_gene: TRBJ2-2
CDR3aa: CATSDSFSHTGELFF

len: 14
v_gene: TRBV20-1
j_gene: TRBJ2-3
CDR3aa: CSTPTSGSSDTQYF

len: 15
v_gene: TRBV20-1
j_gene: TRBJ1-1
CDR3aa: CSARGGDLMNTEAFF

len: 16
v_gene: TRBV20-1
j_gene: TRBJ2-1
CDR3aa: CSARPLEGQSYNEQFF

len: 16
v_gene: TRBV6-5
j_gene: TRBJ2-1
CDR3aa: CASSFFGTSGYNEQFF

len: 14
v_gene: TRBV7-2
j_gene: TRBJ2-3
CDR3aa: CASSDTQGGYTQYF

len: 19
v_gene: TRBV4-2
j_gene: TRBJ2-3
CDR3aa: CASSPLIDRPRQERDTQYF